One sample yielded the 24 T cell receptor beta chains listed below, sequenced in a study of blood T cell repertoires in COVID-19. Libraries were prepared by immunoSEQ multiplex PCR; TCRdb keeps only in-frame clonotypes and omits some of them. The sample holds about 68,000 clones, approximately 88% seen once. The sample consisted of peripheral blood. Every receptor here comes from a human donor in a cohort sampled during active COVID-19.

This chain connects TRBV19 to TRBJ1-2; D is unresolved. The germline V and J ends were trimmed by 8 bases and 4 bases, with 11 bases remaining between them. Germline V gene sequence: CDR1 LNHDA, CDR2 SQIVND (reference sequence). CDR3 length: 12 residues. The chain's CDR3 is CASQAIGYGYTF. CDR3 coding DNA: TGTGCCAGTCAGGCCATCGGCTATGGCTACACCTTC.

CDR3 sequence reads: CASRVGENTEAFF. The CDR3 nucleotides read TGTGCCAGCAGGGTAGGGGAGAACACTGAAGCTTTCTTT. The chain links TRBV25-1 to TRBJ1-1, with TRBD1 as a possible D gene (5 bases). Trimming took 6 bases from V and 1 from J, leaving 9 bases between them. The V gene's germline CDR1 is MGHDK and CDR2 SYGVNS. This CDR3 is 13 amino acids long. The variable domain in full, with the rest retrieved from reference TRBV25-1 and TRBJ1-1, is EADIYQTPRYLVIGTGKKITLECSQTMGHDKMYWYQQDPGMELHLIHYSYGVNSTEKGDLSSESTVSRIRTEHFPLTLESARPSHTSQYLCASRVGENTEAFFGQGTRLTVV.

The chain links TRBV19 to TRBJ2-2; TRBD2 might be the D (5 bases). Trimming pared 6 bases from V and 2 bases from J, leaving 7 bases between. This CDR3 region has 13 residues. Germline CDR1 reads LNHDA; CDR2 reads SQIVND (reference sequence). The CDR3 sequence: CASRRANTGELFF. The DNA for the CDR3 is TGTGCCAGTAGGAGGGCCAACACCGGGGAGCTGTTTTTT.

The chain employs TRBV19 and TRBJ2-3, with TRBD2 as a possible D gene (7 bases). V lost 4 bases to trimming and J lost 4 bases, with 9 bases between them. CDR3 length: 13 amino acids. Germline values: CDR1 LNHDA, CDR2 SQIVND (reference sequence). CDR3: CASSTGGADTQYF. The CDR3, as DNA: TGTGCCAGTAGTACGGGGGGCGCAGATACGCAGTATTTT.

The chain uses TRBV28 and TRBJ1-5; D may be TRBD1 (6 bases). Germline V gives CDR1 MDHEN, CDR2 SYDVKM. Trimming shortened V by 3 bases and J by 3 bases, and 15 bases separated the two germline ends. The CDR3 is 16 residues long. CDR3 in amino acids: CASSLGAGADNQPQHF. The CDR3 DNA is TGTGCCAGCAGTTTGGGGGCAGGGGCGGACAATCAGCCCCAGCATTTT.

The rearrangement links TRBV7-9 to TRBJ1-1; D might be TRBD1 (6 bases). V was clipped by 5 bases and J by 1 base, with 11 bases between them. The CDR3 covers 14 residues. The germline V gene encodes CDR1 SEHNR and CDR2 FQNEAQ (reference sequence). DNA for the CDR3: TGTGCCAGCAGCCGAGAACAGGGGAACACTGAAGCTTTCTTT. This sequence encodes CASSREQGNTEAFF.

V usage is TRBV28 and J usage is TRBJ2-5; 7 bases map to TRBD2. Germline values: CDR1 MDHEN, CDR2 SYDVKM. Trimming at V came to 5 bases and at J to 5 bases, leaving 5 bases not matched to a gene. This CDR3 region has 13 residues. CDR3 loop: CASSPGRSETQYF. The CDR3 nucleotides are TGTGCCAGCAGTCCCGGGAGGTCGGAGACCCAGTACTTC.

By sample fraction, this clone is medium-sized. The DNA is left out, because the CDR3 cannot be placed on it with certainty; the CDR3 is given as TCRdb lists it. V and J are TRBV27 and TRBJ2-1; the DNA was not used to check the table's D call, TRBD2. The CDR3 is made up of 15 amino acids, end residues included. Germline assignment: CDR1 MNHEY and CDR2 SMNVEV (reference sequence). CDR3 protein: CASSSSTSPYNEQFF.

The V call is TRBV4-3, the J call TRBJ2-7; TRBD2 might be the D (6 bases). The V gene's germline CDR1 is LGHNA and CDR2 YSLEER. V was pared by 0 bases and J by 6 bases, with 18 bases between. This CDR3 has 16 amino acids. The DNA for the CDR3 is TGCGCCAGCAGCCAAGATTGGAGGGACCTCCGCTCCGAGCAGTACTTC. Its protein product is CASSQDWRDLRSEQYF.

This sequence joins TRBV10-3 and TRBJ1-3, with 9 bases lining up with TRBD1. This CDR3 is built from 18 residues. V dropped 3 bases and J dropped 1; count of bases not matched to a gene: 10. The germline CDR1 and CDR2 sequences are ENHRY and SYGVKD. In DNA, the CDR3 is TGTGCCATCAGTGAACCGGGACAGGGAGAGGTATCTGGAAACACCATATATTTT. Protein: CAISEPGQGEVSGNTIYF.

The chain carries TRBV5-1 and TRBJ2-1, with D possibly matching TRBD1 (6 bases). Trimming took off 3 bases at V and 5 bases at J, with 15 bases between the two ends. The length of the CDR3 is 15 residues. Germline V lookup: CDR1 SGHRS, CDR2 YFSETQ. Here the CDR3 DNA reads TGCGCCAGCAGCTCAAGACAGGACACGAACAATGAGCAGTTCTTC. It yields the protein CASSSRQDTNNEQFF.

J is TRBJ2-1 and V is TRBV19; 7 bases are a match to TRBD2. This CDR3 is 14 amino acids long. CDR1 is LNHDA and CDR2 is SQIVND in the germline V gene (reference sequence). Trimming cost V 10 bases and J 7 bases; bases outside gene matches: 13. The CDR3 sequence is CAISIGGSGNEQFF. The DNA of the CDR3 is TGTGCCATCAGTATCGGGGGGAGCGGTAATGAGCAGTTCTTC.

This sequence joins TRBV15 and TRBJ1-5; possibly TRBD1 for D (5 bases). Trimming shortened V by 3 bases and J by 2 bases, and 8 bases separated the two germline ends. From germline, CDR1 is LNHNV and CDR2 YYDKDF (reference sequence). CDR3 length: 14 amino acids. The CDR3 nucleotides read TGTGCCACCAGCAGGTCCAGGGGCAATCAGCCCCAGCATTTT. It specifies CATSRSRGNQPQHF.

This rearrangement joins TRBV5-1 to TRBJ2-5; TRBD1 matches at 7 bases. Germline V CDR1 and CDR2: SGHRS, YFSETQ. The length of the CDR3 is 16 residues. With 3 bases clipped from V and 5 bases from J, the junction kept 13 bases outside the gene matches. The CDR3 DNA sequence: TGCGCCAGCAGCTCCACGTCTAACAGGGGCCGGGAGACCCAGTACTTC. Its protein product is CASSSTSNRGRETQYF. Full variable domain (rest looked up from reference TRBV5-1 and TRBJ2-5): KAGVTQTPRYLIKTRGQQVTLSCSPISGHRSVSWYQQTPGQGLQFLFEYFSETQRNKGNFPGRFSGRQFSNSRSEMNVSTLELGDSALYLCASSSTSNRGRETQYFGPGTRLLVL.

CDR3 sequence reads: CAISEAGDTGELFF. As DNA, the CDR3 is TGTGCCATCAGTGAAGCGGGGGACACCGGGGAGCTGTTTTTT. This sequence joins TRBV10-3 and TRBJ2-2; TRBD2 aligns across 8 bases. The J segment lost 3 bases and the V segment lost 3 bases, leaving 0 bases of the junction unmatched. CDR3 size: 14 residues. Looked up from germline, CDR1 is ENHRY and CDR2 is SYGVKD.

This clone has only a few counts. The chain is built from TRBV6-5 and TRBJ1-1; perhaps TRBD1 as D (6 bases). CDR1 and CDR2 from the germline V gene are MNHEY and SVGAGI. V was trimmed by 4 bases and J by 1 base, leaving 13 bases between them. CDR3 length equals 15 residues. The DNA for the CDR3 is TGTGCCAGCAGTTCCGCGGGGGCGGGGAACACTGAAGCTTTCTTT. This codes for CASSSAGAGNTEAFF.

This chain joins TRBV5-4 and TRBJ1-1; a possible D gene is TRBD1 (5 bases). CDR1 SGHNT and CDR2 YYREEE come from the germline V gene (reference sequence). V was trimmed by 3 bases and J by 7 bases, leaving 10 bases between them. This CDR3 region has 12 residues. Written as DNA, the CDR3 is TGTGCCAGCAGCTGGCGGGGGGATGAAGCTTTCTTT. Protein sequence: CASSWRGDEAFF.

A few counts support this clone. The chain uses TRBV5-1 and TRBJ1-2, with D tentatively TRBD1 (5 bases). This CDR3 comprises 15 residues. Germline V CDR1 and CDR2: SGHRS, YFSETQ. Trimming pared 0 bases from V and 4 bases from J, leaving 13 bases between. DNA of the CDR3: TGCGCCAGCAGCTTGGCCCCAGGGAATTCCTATGGCTACACCTTC. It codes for CASSLAPGNSYGYTF.

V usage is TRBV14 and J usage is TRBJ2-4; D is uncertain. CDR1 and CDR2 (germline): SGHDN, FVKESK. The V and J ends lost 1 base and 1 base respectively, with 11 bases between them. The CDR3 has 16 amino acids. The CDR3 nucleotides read TGTGCCAGCAGCCAAGGACATTCTGGGGCCAAAAACATTCAGTACTTC. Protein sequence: CASSQGHSGAKNIQYF.

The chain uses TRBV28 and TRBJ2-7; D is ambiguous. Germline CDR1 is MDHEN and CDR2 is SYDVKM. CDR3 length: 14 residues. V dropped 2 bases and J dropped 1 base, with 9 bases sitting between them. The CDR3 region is CASSLGGNSYEQYF. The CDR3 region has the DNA TGTGCCAGCAGTTTAGGCGGAAATTCCTACGAGCAGTACTTC.

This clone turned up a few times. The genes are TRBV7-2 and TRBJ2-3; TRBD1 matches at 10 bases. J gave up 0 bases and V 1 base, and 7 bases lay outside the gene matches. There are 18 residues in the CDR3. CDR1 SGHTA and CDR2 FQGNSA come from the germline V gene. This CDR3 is CASSLGRTGGLSTDTQYF. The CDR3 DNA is TGTGCCAGCAGCTTAGGACGGACAGGGGGGCTTAGCACAGATACGCAGTATTTT.

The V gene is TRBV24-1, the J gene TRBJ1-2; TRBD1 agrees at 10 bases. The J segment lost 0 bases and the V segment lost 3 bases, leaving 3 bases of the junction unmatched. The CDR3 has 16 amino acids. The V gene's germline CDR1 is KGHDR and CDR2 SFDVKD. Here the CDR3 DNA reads TGTGCCACCAGTGATCCCGGACAGGGGGCTAACTATGGCTACACCTTC. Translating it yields CATSDPGQGANYGYTF.

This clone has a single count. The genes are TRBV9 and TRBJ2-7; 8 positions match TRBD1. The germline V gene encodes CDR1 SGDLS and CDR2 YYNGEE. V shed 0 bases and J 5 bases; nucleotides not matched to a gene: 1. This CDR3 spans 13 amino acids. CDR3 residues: CASSVAGGHEQYF. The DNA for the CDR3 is TGTGCCAGCAGCGTAGCAGGGGGCCACGAGCAGTACTTC.

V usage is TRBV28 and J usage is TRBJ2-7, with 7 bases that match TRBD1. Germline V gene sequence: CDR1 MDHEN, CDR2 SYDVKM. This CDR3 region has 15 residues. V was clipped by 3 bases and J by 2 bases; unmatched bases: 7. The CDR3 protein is CASSLVRTGAYEQYF. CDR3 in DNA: TGTGCCAGCAGTTTGGTGAGGACAGGAGCCTACGAGCAGTACTTC.